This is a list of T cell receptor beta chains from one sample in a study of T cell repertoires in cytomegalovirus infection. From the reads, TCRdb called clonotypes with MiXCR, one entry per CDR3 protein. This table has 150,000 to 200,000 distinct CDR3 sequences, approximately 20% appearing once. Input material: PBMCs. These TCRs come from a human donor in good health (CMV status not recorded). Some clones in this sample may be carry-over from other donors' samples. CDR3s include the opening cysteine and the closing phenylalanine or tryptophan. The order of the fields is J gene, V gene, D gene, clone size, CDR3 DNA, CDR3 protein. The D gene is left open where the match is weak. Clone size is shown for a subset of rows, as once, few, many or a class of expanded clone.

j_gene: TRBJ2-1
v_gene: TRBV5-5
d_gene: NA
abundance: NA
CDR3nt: TGTGCCAGCAGTTTAATTTTGAGCTCCTACAATGAGCAGTTCTTC
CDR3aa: CASSLILSSYNEQFF

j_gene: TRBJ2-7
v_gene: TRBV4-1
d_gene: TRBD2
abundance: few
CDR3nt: TGCGCCAGCAGCCCGCGGGGGAACTACGAGCAGTACTTC
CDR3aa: CASSPRGNYEQYF

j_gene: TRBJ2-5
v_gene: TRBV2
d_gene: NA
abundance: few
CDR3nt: TGTGCCAGCAGTGAATCAAACCTGGCCGAGACCCAGTACTTC
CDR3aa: CASSESNLAETQYF

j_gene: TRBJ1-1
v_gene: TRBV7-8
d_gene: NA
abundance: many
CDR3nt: TGTGCCAGCAGCTTAAGGGTGAGGGGTATGAACACTGAAGCTTTCTTT
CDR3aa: CASSLRVRGMNTEAFF

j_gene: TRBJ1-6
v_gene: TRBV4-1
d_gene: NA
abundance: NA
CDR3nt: TGCGCCAGCAGCCACACGGATTTCTATAATTCACCCCTCCACTTT
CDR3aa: CASSHTDFYNSPLHF

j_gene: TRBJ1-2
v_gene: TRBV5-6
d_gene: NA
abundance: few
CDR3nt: TGTGCCAGCAGCCCGGACGGAGCTAACTATGGCTACACCTTC
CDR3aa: CASSPDGANYGYTF

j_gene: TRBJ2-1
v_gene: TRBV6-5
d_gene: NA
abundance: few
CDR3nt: TGTGCCAGCAGGGGCGGGCCCTACAATGAGCAGTTCTTC
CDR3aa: CASRGGPYNEQFF

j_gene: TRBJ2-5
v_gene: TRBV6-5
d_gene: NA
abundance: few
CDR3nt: TGTGCCAGCAGTTACGGGAGGACAGGAGGTGCGGAGACCCAGTACTTC
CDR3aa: CASSYGRTGGAETQYF

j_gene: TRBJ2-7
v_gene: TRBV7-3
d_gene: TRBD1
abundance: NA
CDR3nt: TGTGCCAGCAGCCAAGTGGACAGGGCCTCCTACGAGCAGTACTTC
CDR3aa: CASSQVDRASYEQYF

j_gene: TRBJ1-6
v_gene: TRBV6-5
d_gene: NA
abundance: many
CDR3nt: TGTGCCAGCAGTTACTCGACCCGGTTGTGGCATTATAATTCACCCCTCCACTTT
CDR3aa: CASSYSTRLWHYNSPLHF

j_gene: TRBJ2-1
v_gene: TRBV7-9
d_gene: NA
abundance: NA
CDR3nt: TGTGCCAGCAGCCGTGAATCAGGACTCAATGAGCAGTTCTTC
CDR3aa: CASSRESGLNEQFF

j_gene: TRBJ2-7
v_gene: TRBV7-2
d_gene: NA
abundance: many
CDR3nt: TGTGCCAGCAGCTTACCATTCTACGAGCAGTACTTC
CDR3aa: CASSLPFYEQYF

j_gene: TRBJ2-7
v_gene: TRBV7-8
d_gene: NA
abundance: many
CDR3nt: TGTGCCAGCAGCCCTGGACATGGGTGGTACTTC
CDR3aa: CASSPGHGWYF

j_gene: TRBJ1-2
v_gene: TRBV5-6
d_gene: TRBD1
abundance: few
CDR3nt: TGTGCCAGCAGCTTCTGGACAGGGGACTATGGCTACACCTTC
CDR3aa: CASSFWTGDYGYTF

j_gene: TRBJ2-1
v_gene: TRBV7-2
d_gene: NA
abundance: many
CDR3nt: TGTGCCAGCAGCTCGGATGGTAGGGGGACCTACAATGAGCAGTTCTTC
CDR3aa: CASSSDGRGTYNEQFF

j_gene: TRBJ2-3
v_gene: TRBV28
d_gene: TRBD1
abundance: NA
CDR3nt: TGTGCCAGCAGGGCGGGACAGGGGGCAACAGATACGCAGTATTTT
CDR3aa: CASRAGQGATDTQYF